This T cell receptor (beta chain) was identified during a study of early T cells in non-severe SARS-CoV-2 infection (dated by TCRdb to 2020 to 2022). In the study overall: Because TCR sequencing relied on bulk RNA taken from unsorted whole blood, pairing of alpha and beta chains was not possible.

The full study reports these points: VDJdb matching was skewed toward anti-spike CD8 responses and likely underestimated virus-specific expansions by missing private and CD4 specificities.

Library creation used 5' RACE. Sequencing instrument: NextSeq 500. Unique molecular identifiers were attached to individual cDNA molecules in the TCR library protocol so that sequencing error and PCR bias could be corrected. TCR alpha and beta chains were both sequenced, and the abundances of alpha and beta sequences in each sample were closely correlated with each other. On the study's bioinformatics: Decombinator V4 was used to perform V gene, J gene and CDR3 annotation of TCR sequences. Expanded TCRs were defined as changing significantly between any two time points under a Poisson model with p below 0.0001. TCR abundances were normalised to the total number of TCRs sequenced per sample and were expressed as counts per million. MAIT TCRs were defined by TRAV1-2 paired with TRAJ12, TRAJ20 or TRAJ33, and iNKT TCRs by TRAV10 paired with TRAJ18. VDJdb, accessed 1 November 2021, was searched for CMV, EBV and SARS-CoV-2 annotated TCRs, with TCRs annotated for multiple antigens excluded. The public reads were reanalyzed by TCRdb: fastp trimming at Q25, MiXCR alignment, in-frame beta chains only. For every CDR3 protein sequence, its rows merge into one entry that carries the most common genes and DNA. TCRdb, not the original authors, processed these V and J calls. The sample contains tens of thousands of distinct CDR3 sequences, 5.5% to 7.5% of them found a single time. The top ten clones comprise about 5.9% of the sample.

This clonotype was seen many times. Its antigen is currently not known. No per-base quality is available; no much larger clone lies one base away. A case-control design nested within a healthcare worker cohort in London, UK, was used, with weekly nasopharyngeal swab PCR tests and blood sampling performed. Healthcare workers were enrolled in the week of the UK lockdown, from 23 to 31 March 2020, and were followed every week for up to about 16 weeks. From a lookup of the germline V gene (reference sequence), CDR1 and CDR2 are SGHKS and YYEKEE. The CDR3 sequence holds 13 residues, the cysteine and phenylalanine included. CDR3 DNA is the only sequence kept; it has 39 bases, read in frame from the first base. V was cut back by 3 bases and J by 2 bases, leaving a gap of 8 bases between them.

The rearranged chain carries TRBV5-5 and TRBJ2-5, with TRBD2 as a weak D call on 6 bases. The sequence was obtained from an adult who was a healthcare worker with PCR-confirmed SARS-CoV-2 infection or an uninfected control (not recorded which). Sequencing was done on a sample of whole blood. CDR3 loop: CASSWGVQETQYF. The DNA sequence is given as TGTGCCAGCAGCTGGGGGGTTCAAGAGACCCAGTACTTC.